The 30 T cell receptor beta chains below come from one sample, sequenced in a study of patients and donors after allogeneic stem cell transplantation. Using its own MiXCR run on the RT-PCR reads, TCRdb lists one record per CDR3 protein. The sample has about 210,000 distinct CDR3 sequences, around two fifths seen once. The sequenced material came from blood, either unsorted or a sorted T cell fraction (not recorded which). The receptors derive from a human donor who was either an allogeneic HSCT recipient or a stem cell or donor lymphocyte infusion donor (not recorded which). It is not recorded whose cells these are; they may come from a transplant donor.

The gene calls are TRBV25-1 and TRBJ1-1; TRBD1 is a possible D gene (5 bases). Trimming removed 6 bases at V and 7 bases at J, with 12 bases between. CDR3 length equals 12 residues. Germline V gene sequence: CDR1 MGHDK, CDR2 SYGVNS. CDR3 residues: CASRSGGGEAFF. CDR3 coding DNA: TGTGCCAGCAGAAGTGGGGGGGGTGAAGCTTTCTTT.

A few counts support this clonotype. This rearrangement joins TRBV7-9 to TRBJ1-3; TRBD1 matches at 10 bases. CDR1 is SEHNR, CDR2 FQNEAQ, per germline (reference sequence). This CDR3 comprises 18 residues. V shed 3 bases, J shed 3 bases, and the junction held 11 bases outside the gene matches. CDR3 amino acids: CASSFAGTGDSDGNTIYF. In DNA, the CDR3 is TGTGCCAGCAGCTTTGCCGGGACAGGGGATTCGGATGGAAACACCATATATTTT.

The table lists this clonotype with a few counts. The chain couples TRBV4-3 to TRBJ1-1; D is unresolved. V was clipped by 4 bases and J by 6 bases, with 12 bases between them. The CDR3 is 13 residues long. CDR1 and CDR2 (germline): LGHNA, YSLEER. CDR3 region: CASSPHLAAEAFF. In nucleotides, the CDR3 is TGCGCCAGCAGCCCCCACTTGGCCGCTGAAGCTTTCTTT.

The CDR3, as DNA: TGTGCCATCAGTGAGATTGTAGGGCAGGTCCTGGACGAGCAGTACTTC. Its protein is CAISEIVGQVLDEQYF. The rearrangement joins TRBV10-3 to TRBJ2-7; no clear D. CDR1 is ENHRY and CDR2 is SYGVKD in the germline V gene. The CDR3 spans 16 residues. V lost 2 bases and J 5 bases, leaving 19 bases between the germline ends.

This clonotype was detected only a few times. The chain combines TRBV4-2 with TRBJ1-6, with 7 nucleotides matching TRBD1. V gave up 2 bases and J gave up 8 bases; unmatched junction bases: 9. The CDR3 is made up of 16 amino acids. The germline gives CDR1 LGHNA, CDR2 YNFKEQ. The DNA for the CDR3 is TGTGCCAGCAGCCAACCAGGGGGGGGGGCTTATTCACCCCTCCACTTT. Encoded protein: CASSQPGGGAYSPLHF.

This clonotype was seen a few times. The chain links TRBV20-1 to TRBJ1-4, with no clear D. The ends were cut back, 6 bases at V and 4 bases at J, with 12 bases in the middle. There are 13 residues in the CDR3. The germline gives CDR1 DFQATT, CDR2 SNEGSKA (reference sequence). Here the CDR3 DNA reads TGCAGTGCCCGGTGGCAGATTAATGAAAAACTGTTTTTT. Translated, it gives CSARWQINEKLFF.

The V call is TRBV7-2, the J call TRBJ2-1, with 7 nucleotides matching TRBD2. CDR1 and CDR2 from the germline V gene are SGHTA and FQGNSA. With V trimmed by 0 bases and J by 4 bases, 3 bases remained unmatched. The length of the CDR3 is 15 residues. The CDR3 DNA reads TGTGCCAGCAGCTTAGCGGGGGGGAAATACAATGAGCAGTTCTTC. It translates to CASSLAGGKYNEQFF.

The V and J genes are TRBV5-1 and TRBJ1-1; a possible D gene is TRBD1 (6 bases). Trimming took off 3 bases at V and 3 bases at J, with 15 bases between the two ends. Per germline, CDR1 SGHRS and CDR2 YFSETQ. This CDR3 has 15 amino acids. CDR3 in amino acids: CASSSLPRTDTEAFF. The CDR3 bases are TGCGCCAGCAGCTCCCTTCCCCGGACAGACACTGAAGCTTTCTTT.

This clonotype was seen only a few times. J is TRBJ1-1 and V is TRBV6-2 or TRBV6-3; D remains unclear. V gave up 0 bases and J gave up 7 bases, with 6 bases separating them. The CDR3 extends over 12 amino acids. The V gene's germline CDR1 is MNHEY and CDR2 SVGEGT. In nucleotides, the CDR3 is TGTGCCAGCAGTTACTCGAGAGTTGAAGCTTTCTTT. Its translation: CASSYSRVEAFF.

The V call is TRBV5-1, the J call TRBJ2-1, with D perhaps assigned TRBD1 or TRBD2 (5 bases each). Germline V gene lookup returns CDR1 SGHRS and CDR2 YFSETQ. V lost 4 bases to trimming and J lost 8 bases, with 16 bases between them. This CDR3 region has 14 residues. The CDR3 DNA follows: TGCGCCAGCAGCCCGCCGGGACGGACTCATGAGCAGTTCTTC. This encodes CASSPPGRTHEQFF.

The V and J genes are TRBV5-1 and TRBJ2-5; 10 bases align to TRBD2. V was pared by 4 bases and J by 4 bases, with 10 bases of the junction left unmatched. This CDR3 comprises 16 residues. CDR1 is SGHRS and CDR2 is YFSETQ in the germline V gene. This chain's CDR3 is CASSPRIAGGSETQYF. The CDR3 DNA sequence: TGCGCCAGCAGCCCCCGTATAGCGGGGGGATCAGAGACCCAGTACTTC. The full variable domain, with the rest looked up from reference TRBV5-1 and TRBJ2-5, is KAGVTQTPRYLIKTRGQQVTLSCSPISGHRSVSWYQQTPGQGLQFLFEYFSETQRNKGNFPGRFSGRQFSNSRSEMNVSTLELGDSALYLCASSPRIAGGSETQYFGPGTRLLVL.

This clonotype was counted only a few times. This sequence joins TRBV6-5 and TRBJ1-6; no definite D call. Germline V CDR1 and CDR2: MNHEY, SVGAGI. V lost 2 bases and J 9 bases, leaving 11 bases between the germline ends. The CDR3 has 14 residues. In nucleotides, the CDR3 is TGTGCCAGCAGTTACAATCCAATGGGTTCACCCCTCCACTTT. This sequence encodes CASSYNPMGSPLHF.

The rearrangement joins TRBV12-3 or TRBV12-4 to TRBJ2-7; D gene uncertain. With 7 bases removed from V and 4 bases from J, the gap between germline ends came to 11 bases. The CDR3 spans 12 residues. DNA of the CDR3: TGTGCCAGCACCTCGGACGTGTACGAGCAGTACTTC. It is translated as CASTSDVYEQYF.

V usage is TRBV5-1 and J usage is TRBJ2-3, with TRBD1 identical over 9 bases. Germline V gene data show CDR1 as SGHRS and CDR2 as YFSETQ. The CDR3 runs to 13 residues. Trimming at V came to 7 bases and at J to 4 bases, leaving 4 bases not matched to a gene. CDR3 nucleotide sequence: TGCGCCAGCCGGGACAGGGACGCAGATACGCAGTATTTT. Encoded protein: CASRDRDADTQYF. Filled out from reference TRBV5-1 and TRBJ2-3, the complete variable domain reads KAGVTQTPRYLIKTRGQQVTLSCSPISGHRSVSWYQQTPGQGLQFLFEYFSETQRNKGNFPGRFSGRQFSNSRSEMNVSTLELGDSALYLCASRDRDADTQYFGPGTRLTVL.

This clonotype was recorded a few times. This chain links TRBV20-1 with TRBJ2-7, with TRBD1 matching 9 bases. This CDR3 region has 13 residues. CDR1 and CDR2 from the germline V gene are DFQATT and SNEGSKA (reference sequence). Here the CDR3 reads CTGRDRVSHEQYF. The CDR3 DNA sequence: TGCACCGGCCGGGACAGGGTATCCCACGAGCAGTACTTC.

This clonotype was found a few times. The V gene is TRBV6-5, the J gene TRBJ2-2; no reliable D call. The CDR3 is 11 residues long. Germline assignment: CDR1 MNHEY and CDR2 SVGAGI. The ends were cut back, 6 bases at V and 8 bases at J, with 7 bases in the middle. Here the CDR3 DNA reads TGTGCCAGCAGCAATTGGGGGGAGCTGTTTTTT. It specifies CASSNWGELFF.

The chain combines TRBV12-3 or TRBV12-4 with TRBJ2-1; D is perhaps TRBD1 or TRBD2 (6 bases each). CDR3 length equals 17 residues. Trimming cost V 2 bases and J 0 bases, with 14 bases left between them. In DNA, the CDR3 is TGTGCCAGCAGTTTACACGGGGGCCCGAGCTCCTACAATGAGCAGTTCTTC. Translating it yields CASSLHGGPSSYNEQFF.

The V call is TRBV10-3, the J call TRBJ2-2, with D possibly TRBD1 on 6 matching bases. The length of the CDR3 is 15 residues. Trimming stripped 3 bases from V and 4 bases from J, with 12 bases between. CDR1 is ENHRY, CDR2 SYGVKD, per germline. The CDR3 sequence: CAISDLGASTGELFF. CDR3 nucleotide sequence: TGTGCCATCAGTGACTTGGGGGCGAGCACCGGGGAGCTGTTTTTT.

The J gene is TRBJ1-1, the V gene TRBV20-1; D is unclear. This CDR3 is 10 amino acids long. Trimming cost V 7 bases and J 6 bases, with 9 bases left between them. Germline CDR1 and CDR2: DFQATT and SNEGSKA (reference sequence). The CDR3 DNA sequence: TGCAGTGGGAGCTTCGCTGAAGCTTTCTTT. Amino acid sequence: CSGSFAEAFF.

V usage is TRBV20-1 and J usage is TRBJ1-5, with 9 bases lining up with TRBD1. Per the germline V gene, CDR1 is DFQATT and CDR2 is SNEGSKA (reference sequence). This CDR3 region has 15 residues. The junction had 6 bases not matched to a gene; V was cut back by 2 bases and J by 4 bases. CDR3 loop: CSARTTGTGNQPQHF. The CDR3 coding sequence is TGCAGTGCTAGAACGACCGGGACAGGGAATCAGCCCCAGCATTTT.

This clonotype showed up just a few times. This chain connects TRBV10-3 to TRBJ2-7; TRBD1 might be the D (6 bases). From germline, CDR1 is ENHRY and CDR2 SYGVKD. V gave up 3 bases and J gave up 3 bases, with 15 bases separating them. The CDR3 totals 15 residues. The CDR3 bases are TGTGCCATCAGTGACCAGACAGGATCTGTCTACGAGCAGTACTTC. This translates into CAISDQTGSVYEQYF.

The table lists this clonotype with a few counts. CDR3 sequence: CASSGQGQNYGYTF. The DNA for the CDR3 is TGTGCCAGCTCCGGACAGGGCCAAAACTATGGCTACACCTTC. This chain uses TRBV18 with TRBJ1-2; 8 bases are shared with TRBD1. Unmatched junction bases numbered 5, after V lost 6 bases and J lost 2 bases. CDR3 length: 14 residues. CDR1 KGHSH and CDR2 LQKENI come from the germline V gene.

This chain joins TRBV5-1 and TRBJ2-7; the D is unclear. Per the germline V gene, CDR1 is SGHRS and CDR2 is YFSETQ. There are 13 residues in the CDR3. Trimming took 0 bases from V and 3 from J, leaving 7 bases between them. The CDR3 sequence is CASSLDGGYEQYF. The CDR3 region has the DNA TGCGCCAGCAGCTTGGACGGCGGCTACGAGCAGTACTTC.

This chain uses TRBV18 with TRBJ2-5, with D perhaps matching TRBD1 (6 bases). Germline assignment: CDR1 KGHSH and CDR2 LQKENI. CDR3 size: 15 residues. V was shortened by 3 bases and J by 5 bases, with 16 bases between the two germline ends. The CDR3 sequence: CASSPVQGEGETQYF. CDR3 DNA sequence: TGTGCCAGCTCACCCGTACAGGGAGAAGGGGAGACCCAGTACTTC. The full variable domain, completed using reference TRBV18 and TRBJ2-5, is NAGVMQNPRHLVRRRGQEARLRCSPMKGHSHVYWYRQLPEEGLKFMVYLQKENIIDESGMPKERFSAEFPKEGPSILRIQQVVRGDSAAYFCASSPVQGEGETQYFGPGTRLLVL.

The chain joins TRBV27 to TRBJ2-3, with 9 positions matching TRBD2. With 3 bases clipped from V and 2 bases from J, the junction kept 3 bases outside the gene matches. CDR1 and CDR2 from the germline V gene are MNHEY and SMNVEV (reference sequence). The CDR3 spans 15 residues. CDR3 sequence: CASSFSGGLTDTQYF. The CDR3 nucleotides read TGTGCCAGCAGTTTTAGCGGGGGACTCACAGATACGCAGTATTTT.

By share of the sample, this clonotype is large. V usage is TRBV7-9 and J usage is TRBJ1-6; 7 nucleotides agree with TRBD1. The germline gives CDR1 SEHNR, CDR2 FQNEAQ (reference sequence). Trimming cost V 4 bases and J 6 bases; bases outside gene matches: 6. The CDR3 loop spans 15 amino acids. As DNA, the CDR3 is TGTGCCAGCAGCTCCCAGGGGGAGGGTAATTCACCCCTCCACTTT. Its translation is CASSSQGEGNSPLHF.

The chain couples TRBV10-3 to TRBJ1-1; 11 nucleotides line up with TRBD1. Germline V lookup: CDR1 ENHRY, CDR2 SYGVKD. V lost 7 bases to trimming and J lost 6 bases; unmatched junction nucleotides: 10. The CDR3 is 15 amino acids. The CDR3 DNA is TGTGCCATCAAACCTTCCGGGACAGGGGGAGCTGAAGCTTTCTTT. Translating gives CAIKPSGTGGAEAFF.

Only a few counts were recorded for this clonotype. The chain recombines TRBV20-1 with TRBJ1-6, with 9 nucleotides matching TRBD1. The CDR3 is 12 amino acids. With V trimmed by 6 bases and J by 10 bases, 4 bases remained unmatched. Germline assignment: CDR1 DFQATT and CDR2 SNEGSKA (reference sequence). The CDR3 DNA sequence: TGCAGTGCCAAGACAGGGGGGTCACCCCTCCACTTT. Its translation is CSAKTGGSPLHF.

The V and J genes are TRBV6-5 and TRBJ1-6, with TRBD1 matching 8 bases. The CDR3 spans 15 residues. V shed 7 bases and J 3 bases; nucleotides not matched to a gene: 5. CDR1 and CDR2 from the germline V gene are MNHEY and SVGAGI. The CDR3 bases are TGTGCCAGCAAGACAGGGGCATTCTATAATTCACCCCTCCACTTT. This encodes CASKTGAFYNSPLHF.

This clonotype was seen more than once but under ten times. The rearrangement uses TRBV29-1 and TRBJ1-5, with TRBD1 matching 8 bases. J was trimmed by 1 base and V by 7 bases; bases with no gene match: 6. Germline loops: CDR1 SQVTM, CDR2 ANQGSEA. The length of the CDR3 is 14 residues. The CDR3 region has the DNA TGCAGCGCAGGGACAGGCGGGAGCAATCAGCCCCAGCATTTT. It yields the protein CSAGTGGSNQPQHF.